Each of the 11 T cell receptor beta chains below was sequenced from the same sample in a study of OX40 agonist ivuxolimab in advanced cancers. TCRdb keeps only in-frame clones here, not all; method: immunoSEQ multiplex PCR. The repertoire consists of tens of thousands of clones, with 84% occurring once and the leading ten covering 0.95% to 1.5%. This sample comprised CD4+ or CD8+ T cells sorted from blood, obtained in a trial of the OX40 agonist ivuxolimab. Source of these receptors: an adult with an advanced solid tumor such as melanoma, head and neck, liver or kidney cancer.

The J gene is TRBJ2-3, the V gene TRBV5-1, with D tentatively TRBD2 (6 bases). Trimming pared 0 bases from V and 3 bases from J, leaving 8 bases between. The length of the CDR3 is 14 residues. Germline CDR1 reads SGHRS; CDR2 reads YFSETQ. The CDR3 spells CASSLGRGTDTQYF. In nucleotides, the CDR3 is TGCGCCAGCAGCTTGGGACGGGGGACAGATACGCAGTATTTT.

This clone was recorded only once. The chain has TRBV30 and TRBJ2-1; D gene ambiguous. The V and J ends lost 4 bases and 9 bases respectively, with 13 bases between them. Germline values: CDR1 GTSNPN, CDR2 SVGIG (reference sequence). This CDR3 region has 12 residues. CDR3 region: CAWTWTGSEQFF. Written as DNA, the CDR3 is TGTGCCTGGACGTGGACGGGCAGTGAGCAGTTCTTC.

This clone appeared a single time. The genes are TRBV11-2 and TRBJ2-1; 8 positions match TRBD2. Losses at the gene ends were 5 bases for V and 0 bases for J; bases not matched to a gene: 6. This CDR3 is 16 amino acids long. Germline CDR1 is SGHAT and CDR2 is FQNNGV. DNA for the CDR3: TGTGCCAGCAGCGCCATAGCGGGAAGCTCCTACAATGAGCAGTTCTTC. Protein product: CASSAIAGSSYNEQFF.

V usage is TRBV28 and J usage is TRBJ1-5; TRBD1 agrees at 7 bases. The CDR3 is made up of 16 amino acids. The germline gives CDR1 MDHEN, CDR2 SYDVKM. V shed 5 bases, J shed 4 bases, and the junction held 11 bases outside the gene matches. CDR3 nucleotide sequence: TGTGCCAGCAGTCCCCGACAGGGCGATGGTAATCAGCCCCAGCATTTT. Translation: CASSPRQGDGNQPQHF.

DNA for the CDR3: TGTGCCAGCAGTTTCCTCCCAGGGAGGACTGAAGCTTTCTTT. Protein: CASSFLPGRTEAFF. The chain carries TRBV28 and TRBJ1-1; TRBD1 might be the D (5 bases). In germline, CDR1 is MDHEN, CDR2 SYDVKM. Trimming pared 3 bases from V and 5 bases from J, leaving 13 bases between. This CDR3 is 14 amino acids long.

The chain uses TRBV25-1 and TRBJ1-5, with D uncertain. V lost 8 bases and J lost 5, with 10 bases in between. The CDR3 is made up of 12 amino acids. Germline-derived CDR1 and CDR2 are MGHDK and SYGVNS. CDR3: CASGSADQPQHF. As DNA, the CDR3 is TGTGCCAGCGGAAGTGCAGATCAGCCCCAGCATTTT.

The chain employs TRBV7-2 and TRBJ1-1; D not resolved. There are 14 residues in the CDR3. With 4 bases removed from V and 0 bases from J, the gap between germline ends came to 9 bases. Germline CDR1 SGHTA, CDR2 FQGNSA. The CDR3 region is CASSSRLMNTEAFF. CDR3 in DNA: TGTGCCAGCAGCTCAAGACTAATGAACACTGAAGCTTTCTTT.

This chain connects TRBV2 to TRBJ1-4, with 11 positions matching TRBD1. This CDR3 comprises 14 residues. V was clipped by 4 bases and J by 8 bases; unmatched bases: 3. From germline, CDR1 is SNHLY and CDR2 FYNNEI. CDR3 amino acids: CASSGGTGGEKLFF. Here the CDR3 DNA reads TGTGCCAGCAGTGGCGGGACAGGGGGGGAAAAACTGTTTTTT.

This chain connects TRBV19 to TRBJ2-3; 7 nucleotides line up with TRBD1. The germline V gene encodes CDR1 LNHDA and CDR2 SQIVND (reference sequence). This CDR3 has 15 residues. V was pared by 4 bases and J by 7 bases, with 11 bases of the junction left unmatched. This CDR3 is CASSNLGQGVNTQYF. For the CDR3, the DNA is TGTGCCAGTAGTAACCTTGGGCAGGGGGTAAATACGCAGTATTTT. The full variable domain, in which reference TRBV19 and TRBJ2-3 provide the parts outside the CDR3, is DGGITQSPKYLFRKEGQNVTLSCEQNLNHDAMYWYRQDPGQGLRLIYYSQIVNDFQKGDIAEGYSVSREKKESFPLTVTSAQKNPTAFYLCASSNLGQGVNTQYFGPGTRLTVL.

The CDR3 sequence is CASSQDIAGADTQYF. The CDR3 DNA follows: TGCGCCAGCAGCCAAGATATAGCGGGAGCAGATACGCAGTATTTT. The chain combines TRBV4-1 with TRBJ2-3; 9 nucleotides match TRBD2. In germline, CDR1 is MGHRA, CDR2 YSYEKL. The V segment lost 0 bases and the J segment 4 bases; nucleotides outside the gene matches: 2. This CDR3 has 15 amino acids.

The chain couples TRBV2 to TRBJ2-3, with D perhaps matching TRBD1 (6 bases). This CDR3 spans 14 amino acids. Trimming took off 11 bases at V and 0 bases at J, with 15 bases between the two ends. Germline V gives CDR1 SNHLY, CDR2 FYNNEI. The CDR3 DNA reads TGTGCCGACTTGCAAGGGGGAAGCACAGATACGCAGTATTTT. It codes for CADLQGGSTDTQYF.